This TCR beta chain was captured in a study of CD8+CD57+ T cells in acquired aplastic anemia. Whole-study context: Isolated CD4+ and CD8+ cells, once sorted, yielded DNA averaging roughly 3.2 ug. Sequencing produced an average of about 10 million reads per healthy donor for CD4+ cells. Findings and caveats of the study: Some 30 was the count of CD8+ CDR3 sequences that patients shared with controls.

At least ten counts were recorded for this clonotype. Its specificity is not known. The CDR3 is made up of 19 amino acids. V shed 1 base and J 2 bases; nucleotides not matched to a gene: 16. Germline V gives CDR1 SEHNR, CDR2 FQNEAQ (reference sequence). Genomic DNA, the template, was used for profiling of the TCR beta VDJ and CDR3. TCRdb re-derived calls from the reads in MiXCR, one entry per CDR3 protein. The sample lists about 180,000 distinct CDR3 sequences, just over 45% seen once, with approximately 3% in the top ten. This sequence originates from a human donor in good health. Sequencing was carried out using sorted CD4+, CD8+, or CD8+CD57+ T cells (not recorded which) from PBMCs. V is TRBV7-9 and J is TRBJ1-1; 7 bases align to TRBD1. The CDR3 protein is CASSLDEGAIDRGNTEAFF. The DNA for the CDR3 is TGTGCCAGCAGCTTAGACGAGGGGGCAATAGACCGGGGTAACACTGAAGCTTTCTTT. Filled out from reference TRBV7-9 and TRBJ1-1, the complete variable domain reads DTGVSQNPRHKITKRGQNVTFRCDPISEHNRLYWYRQTLGQGPEFLTYFQNEAQLEKSRLLSDRFSAERPKGSFSTLEIQRTEQGDSAMYLCASSLDEGAIDRGNTEAFFGQGTRLTVV.